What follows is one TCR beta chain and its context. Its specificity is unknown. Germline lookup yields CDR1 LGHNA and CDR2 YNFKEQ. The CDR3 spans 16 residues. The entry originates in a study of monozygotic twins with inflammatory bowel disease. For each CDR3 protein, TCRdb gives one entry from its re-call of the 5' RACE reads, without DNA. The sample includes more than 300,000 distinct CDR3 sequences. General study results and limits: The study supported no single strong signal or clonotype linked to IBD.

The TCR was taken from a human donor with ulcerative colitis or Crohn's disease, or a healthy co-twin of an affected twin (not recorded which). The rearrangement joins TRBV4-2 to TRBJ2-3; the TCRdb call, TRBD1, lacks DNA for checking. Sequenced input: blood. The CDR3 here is CASSLRQGGGTDTQYF.